This entry features one TCR beta chain sequence. Germline CDR1 reads SGHRS; CDR2 reads YFSETQ. With 0 bases clipped from V and 5 bases from J, the junction kept 1 base outside the gene matches. There are 14 residues in the CDR3. The sample originates from a study of blood T cell repertoires in COVID-19. The authors' processing: Estimation of nucleated cell counts relied on the amplification of reference gene primers. Only in-frame clones appear in the TCRdb table, and some are missing; sequencing was by immunoSEQ multiplex PCR. For V, J and clone size, that table is used; D and trimming come from the DNA. The data show 65,000 to 70,000 clones, about 90% seen once.

The chain joins TRBV5-1 to TRBJ2-1; 8 nucleotides align to TRBD1. The TCR sequence derives from a man aged 40-49 years with COVID-19, enrolled during active disease. The sample was peripheral blood. CDR3 in amino acids: CASSLGTGNNEQFF. Here the CDR3 DNA reads TGCGCCAGCAGCTTGGGGACAGGGAACAATGAGCAGTTCTTC. The entire variable domain, with the rest obtained from reference TRBV5-1 and TRBJ2-1, is as follows: KAGVTQTPRYLIKTRGQQVTLSCSPISGHRSVSWYQQTPGQGLQFLFEYFSETQRNKGNFPGRFSGRQFSNSRSEMNVSTLELGDSALYLCASSLGTGNNEQFFGPGTRLTVL.